This is a list of T cell receptor beta chains from one sample in a study of radiation and T cells in renal cell carcinoma. TCRdb keeps only in-frame clones here, not all; method: immunoSEQ multiplex PCR. The data show around 180,000 clones, with around 90% seen just once and around 11% held by the top ten. The sample in question was blood, obtained from a patient whose treatment included radiotherapy and nephrectomy. Source of these receptors: a woman in her forties or fifties with renal cell carcinoma. The CDR3 runs from the conserved cysteine through the conserved F or W. D genes are given only for firm matches. Clone size is shown for a subset of rows, as once, few, many or a class of expanded clone.

clone size,D gene,J gene,V gene,CDR3 DNA,CDR3 protein
NA,TRBD1,TRBJ2-5,TRBV6-1,TGTGCCAGCAATATGGACAGGGTCGAGACCCAGTACTTC,CASNMDRVETQYF
NA,NA,TRBJ1-1,TRBV6-5,TGTGCCAGCAATTCCCGGACACCTGACACTGAAGCTTTCTTT,CASNSRTPDTEAFF
NA,NA,TRBJ1-5,TRBV7-9,TGTGCCAGCAGCCGCGGGGACACCTATCAGCCCCAGCATTTT,CASSRGDTYQPQHF
NA,NA,TRBJ2-3,TRBV9,TGTGCCAGCAGCGTAGAGGGGCCCTTCACAGATACGCAGTATTTT,CASSVEGPFTDTQYF
NA,NA,TRBJ1-2,TRBV30,TGTGCCTGGAGTTTACTTAACTATGGCTACACCTTC,CAWSLLNYGYTF
NA,NA,TRBJ1-5,TRBV4-1,TGCGCCAGCAGCCAAGGGAGTACAGCTAGAGGTCAGCCCCAGCATTTT,CASSQGSTARGQPQHF
few,NA,TRBJ1-5,TRBV7-9,TGTGCCAGCAGCTCCGGGACCCTCAGCAATCAGCCCCAGCATTTT,CASSSGTLSNQPQHF
NA,NA,TRBJ2-5,TRBV18,TGTGCCAGCTCCCCATTGCCGGTAAAAGAGACCCAGTACTTC,CASSPLPVKETQYF
NA,NA,TRBJ1-2,TRBV6-5,TGTGCCAGCAGTTACTCTGTTGGACAGACTCACTATGGCTACACCTTC,CASSYSVGQTHYGYTF
NA,TRBD2,TRBJ2-7,TRBV7-3,TGTGCCAGCAGCTCCGGCGGGGGGGCCGGGCAGTACTTC,CASSSGGGAGQYF
NA,TRBD1,TRBJ1-3,TRBV6-6,TGTGCCAGCAGTAGACAGGGGAGCGGAAACACCATATATTTT,CASSRQGSGNTIYF
NA,NA,TRBJ1-1,TRBV5-6,TGTGCCAGCAGCTTGGGCGGGGGTCTTGGGGTTAGTTACACTGAAGCTTTCTTT,CASSLGGGLGVSYTEAFF
NA,TRBD2,TRBJ2-5,TRBV6-6,TGTGCCAGCATTACGGGTAGCGGGGGCCGAGGAGAGACCCAGTACTTC,CASITGSGGRGETQYF
NA,TRBD1,TRBJ1-2,TRBV15,TGTGCCACCAGCAGAGATCGGGGAGGGGGCGATGGCTACACCTTC,CATSRDRGGGDGYTF
NA,TRBD1,TRBJ1-1,TRBV19,TGTGCCAGTAGTTCCCACTCCCGGGACAGATGGGCCGTGACTGAAGCTTTCTTT,CASSSHSRDRWAVTEAFF
NA,TRBD1,TRBJ1-2,TRBV10-3,TGTGCCATTGGGGACAGGGTGGGCTATGGCTACACCTTC,CAIGDRVGYGYTF
NA,NA,TRBJ1-2,TRBV5-8,TGTGCCAGCAGCTTGACAGGGAAACACTACTATGGCTACACCTTC,CASSLTGKHYYGYTF
NA,NA,TRBJ1-1,TRBV7-2,TGTGCCAGCAGCTTATTGCCGGGTGACACTGAAGCTTTCTTT,CASSLLPGDTEAFF
NA,NA,TRBJ1-1,TRBV18,TGTGCCAGCTCACTTTCGCAGGGAACTGAAGCTTTCTTT,CASSLSQGTEAFF
NA,TRBD1,TRBJ1-1,TRBV7-3,TGTGCCAGCAGCGTGACAGGGGGAGTCACTGAAGCTTTCTTT,CASSVTGGVTEAFF
NA,NA,TRBJ2-2,TRBV2,TGTGCCAGCACCCGCAGGGGGGACACCGGGGAGCTGTTTTTT,CASTRRGDTGELFF
NA,NA,TRBJ1-6,TRBV11-3,TGTGCCAGCAGCTTAGACGGTGATTCACCCCTCCACTTT,CASSLDGDSPLHF
few,TRBD2,TRBJ2-5,TRBV5-4,TGTGCCAGCAGTGAGCGGGGGGGCGAGGAAGAGACCCAGTACTTC,CASSERGGEEETQYF
NA,NA,TRBJ1-1,TRBV7-6,TGTGCCAGCAGCCCGGGACGGTGGAACACTGAAGCTTTCTTT,CASSPGRWNTEAFF
few,TRBD1,TRBJ1-5,TRBV2,TGTGCCAGCGGACAGGGGTATCAGCCCCAGCATTTT,CASGQGYQPQHF
NA,NA,TRBJ1-6,TRBV6-6,TGTGCCAGCAGTTACGCCCGCTCCTATAATTCACCCCTCCACTTT,CASSYARSYNSPLHF
NA,TRBD1,TRBJ2-3,TRBV5-5,TGTGCCAGCAGCCGGGACAGGGGAGATACGCAGTATTTT,CASSRDRGDTQYF
NA,NA,TRBJ1-6,TRBV7-2,TGTGCCAGCAGCTTAATCCGAGGGAGTTCACCCCTCCACTTT,CASSLIRGSSPLHF
NA,NA,TRBJ2-3,TRBV7-3,TGTGCCAGCAGCTTAGTGGGACATTCCACAGATACGCAGTATTTT,CASSLVGHSTDTQYF
NA,NA,TRBJ2-3,TRBV30,TGTGCCTGGAGTGTATTTCTTAACGGGGATACGCAGTATTTT,CAWSVFLNGDTQYF
NA,TRBD1,TRBJ2-3,TRBV19,TGTGCCAGTAGCCCTAACAGGGGTCCAGATACGCAGTATTTT,CASSPNRGPDTQYF
NA,TRBD1,TRBJ2-2,TRBV9,TGTGCCAGCAGCGGCGGACAGGGGGGAACCGGGGAGCTGTTTTTT,CASSGGQGGTGELFF
NA,TRBD1,TRBJ1-1,TRBV7-2,TGTGCCAGCAGCGCCTCGACAGGGGGCACTGAAGCTTTCTTT,CASSASTGGTEAFF
NA,NA,TRBJ2-5,TRBV29-1,TGCAGCGTTGCAGACTTCCAAGAGACCCAGTACTTC,CSVADFQETQYF
NA,NA,TRBJ2-5,TRBV25-1,TGTGCCAGCAGTGACCGGGGGATGGAGACCCAGTACTTC,CASSDRGMETQYF
NA,TRBD1,TRBJ1-1,TRBV2,TGTGCCAGCAGTGAAGTTCGGACAGGGGAGGCTTTCTTT,CASSEVRTGEAFF
NA,NA,TRBJ1-5,TRBV6-6,TGTGCCAGCAGTGACGGATATAGCAATCAGCCCCAGCATTTT,CASSDGYSNQPQHF
NA,TRBD2,TRBJ2-1,TRBV4-1,TGCGCCAGCAGCCAAGTTTTCCCTCCCAAAAGCGGGGCGAGCTCCTACAATGAGCAGTTCTTC,CASSQVFPPKSGASSYNEQFF
NA,NA,TRBJ2-3,TRBV19,TGTGCCAGTAGTATAAGTTGGGGGGCAGATACGCAGTATTTT,CASSISWGADTQYF
NA,NA,TRBJ2-5,TRBV10-3,TGTGCCATCAGTGAGTCGCGACAACAAGAGACCCAGTACTTC,CAISESRQQETQYF
NA,NA,TRBJ2-5,TRBV14,TGTGCCAGCAGAAGGACGGAGAATTACCAAGAGACCCAGTACTTC,CASRRTENYQETQYF
NA,NA,TRBJ1-1,TRBV5-1,TGCGCCAGCAGCTTGGACATGAACACTGAAGCTTTCTTT,CASSLDMNTEAFF
NA,NA,TRBJ2-7,TRBV4-2,TGTGCCAGCAGCCAAGCCGGGGGGCTCCCCTACGAGCAGTACTTC,CASSQAGGLPYEQYF
NA,NA,TRBJ2-7,TRBV19,TGTGCCAGTAGTATAGATGCCCCCGGTCTGCAGTACTTC,CASSIDAPGLQYF
NA,NA,TRBJ1-3,TRBV6-6,TGTGCCAGCAGACCACAGGGTCTCAGAAACACCATATATTTT,CASRPQGLRNTIYF
NA,NA,TRBJ2-5,TRBV6-6,TGTGCCAGCAGTAAACAACCGGGACAACAAGAGACCCAGTACTTC,CASSKQPGQQETQYF
NA,TRBD2,TRBJ2-7,TRBV7-2,TGTGCCAGCAGCATGGGACTAGCGGTCGCCTACGAGCAGTACTTC,CASSMGLAVAYEQYF
NA,NA,TRBJ1-1,TRBV11-3,TGTGCCAGCAGCTTGAGTGGGGGGGACACTGAAGCTTTCTTT,CASSLSGGDTEAFF
NA,TRBD1,TRBJ1-2,TRBV15,TGTGCCACCAGCAGAGATGAGGGTTTGGAAGGGGGCAAGGGCTACACCTTC,CATSRDEGLEGGKGYTF
NA,NA,TRBJ2-3,TRBV19,TGTGCCAGTAGTAAGGGAGCGCCAGATACGCAGTATTTT,CASSKGAPDTQYF